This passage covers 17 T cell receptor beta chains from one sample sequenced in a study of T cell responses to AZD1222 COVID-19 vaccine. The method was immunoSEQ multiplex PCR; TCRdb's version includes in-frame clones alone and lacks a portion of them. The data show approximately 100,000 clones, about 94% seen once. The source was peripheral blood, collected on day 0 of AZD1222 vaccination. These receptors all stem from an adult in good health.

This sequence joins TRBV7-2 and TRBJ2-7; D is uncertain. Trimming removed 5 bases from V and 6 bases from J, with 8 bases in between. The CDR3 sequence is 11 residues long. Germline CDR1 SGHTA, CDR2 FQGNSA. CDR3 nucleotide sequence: TGTGCCAGCAGCACGCGTACCGAGCAGTACTTC. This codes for CASSTRTEQYF.

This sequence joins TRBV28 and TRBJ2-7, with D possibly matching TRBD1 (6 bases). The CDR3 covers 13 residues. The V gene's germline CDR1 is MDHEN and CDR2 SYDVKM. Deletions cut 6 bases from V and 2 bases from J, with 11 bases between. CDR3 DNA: TGTGCCAGCAGGTCAGGGGCCCCCTACGAGCAGTACTTC. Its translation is CASRSGAPYEQYF.

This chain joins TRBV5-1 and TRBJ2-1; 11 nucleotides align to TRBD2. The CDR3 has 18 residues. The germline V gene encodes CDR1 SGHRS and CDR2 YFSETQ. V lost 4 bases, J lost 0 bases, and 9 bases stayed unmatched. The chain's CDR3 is CASSPGGTSGTSYNEQFF. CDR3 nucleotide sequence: TGCGCCAGCAGCCCGGGAGGGACTAGCGGTACCTCCTACAATGAGCAGTTCTTC.

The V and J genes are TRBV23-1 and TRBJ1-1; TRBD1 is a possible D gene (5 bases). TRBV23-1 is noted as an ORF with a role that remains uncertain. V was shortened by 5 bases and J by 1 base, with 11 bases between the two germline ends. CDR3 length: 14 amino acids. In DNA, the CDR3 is TGCGCCAGCAGTTTAGGGGCGGGGAACACTGAAGCTTTCTTT. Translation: CASSLGAGNTEAFF.

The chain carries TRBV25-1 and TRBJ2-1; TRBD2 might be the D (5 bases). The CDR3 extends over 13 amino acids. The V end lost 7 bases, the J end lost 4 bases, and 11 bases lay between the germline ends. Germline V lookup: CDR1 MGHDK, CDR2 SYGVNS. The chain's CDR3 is CASTARLYNEQFF. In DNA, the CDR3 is TGTGCCAGCACCGCCCGACTATACAATGAGCAGTTCTTC.

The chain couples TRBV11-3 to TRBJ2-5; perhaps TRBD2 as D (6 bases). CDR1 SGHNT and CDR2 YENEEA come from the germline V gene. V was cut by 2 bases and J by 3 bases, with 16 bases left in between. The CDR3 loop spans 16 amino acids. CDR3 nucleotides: TGTGCCAGCAGCTTACTCGGGAGTAGCGGAGAAGAGACCCAGTACTTC. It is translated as CASSLLGSSGEETQYF.

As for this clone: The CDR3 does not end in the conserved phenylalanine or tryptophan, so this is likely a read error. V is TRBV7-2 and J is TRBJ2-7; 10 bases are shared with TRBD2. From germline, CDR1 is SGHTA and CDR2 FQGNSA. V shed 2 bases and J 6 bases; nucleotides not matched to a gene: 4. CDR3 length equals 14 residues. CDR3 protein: CASSLNSGRFEQYS. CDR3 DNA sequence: TGTGCCAGCAGCTTAAATAGCGGGAGGTTCGAGCAGTACTCC.

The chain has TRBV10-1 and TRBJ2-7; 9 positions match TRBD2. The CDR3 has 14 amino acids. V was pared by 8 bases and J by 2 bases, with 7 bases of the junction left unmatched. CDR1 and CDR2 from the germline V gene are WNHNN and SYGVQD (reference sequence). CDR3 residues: CASLTSGDPYEQYF. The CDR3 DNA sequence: TGCGCCAGCTTGACTAGCGGAGACCCCTACGAGCAGTACTTC.

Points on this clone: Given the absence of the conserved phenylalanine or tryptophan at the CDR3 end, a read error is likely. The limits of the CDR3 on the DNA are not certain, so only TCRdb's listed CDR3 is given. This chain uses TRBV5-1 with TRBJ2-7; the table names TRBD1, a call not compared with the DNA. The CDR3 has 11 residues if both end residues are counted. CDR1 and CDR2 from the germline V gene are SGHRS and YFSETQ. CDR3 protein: CARKEPGHADL.

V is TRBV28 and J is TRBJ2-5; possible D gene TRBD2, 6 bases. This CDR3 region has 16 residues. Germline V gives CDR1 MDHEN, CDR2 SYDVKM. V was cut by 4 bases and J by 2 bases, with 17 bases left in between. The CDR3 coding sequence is TGTGCCAGCAGTTCCTGGGACTGGAGATCACAAGAGACCCAGTACTTC. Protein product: CASSSWDWRSQETQYF.

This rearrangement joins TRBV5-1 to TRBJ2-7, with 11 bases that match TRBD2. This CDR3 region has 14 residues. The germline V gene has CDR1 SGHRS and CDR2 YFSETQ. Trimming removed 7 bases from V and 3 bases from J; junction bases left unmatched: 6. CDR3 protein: CASGSGTSGYEQYF. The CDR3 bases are TGCGCCAGCGGATCCGGGACTAGCGGCTACGAGCAGTACTTC.

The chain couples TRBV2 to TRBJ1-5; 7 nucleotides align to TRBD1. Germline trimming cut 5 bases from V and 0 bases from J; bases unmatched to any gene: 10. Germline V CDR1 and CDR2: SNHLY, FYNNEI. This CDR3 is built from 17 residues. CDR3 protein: CASSQGGTDPSNQPQHF. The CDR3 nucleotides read TGTGCCAGCAGTCAAGGGGGGACAGACCCTAGCAATCAGCCCCAGCATTTT.

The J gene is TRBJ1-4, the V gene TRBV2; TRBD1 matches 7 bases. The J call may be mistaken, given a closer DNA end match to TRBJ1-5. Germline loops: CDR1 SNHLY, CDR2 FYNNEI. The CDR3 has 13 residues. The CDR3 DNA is TGTGCCAGCAGTGAGCTAAAGAGGGGGCCACAGCATTTT. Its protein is CASSELKRGPQHF.

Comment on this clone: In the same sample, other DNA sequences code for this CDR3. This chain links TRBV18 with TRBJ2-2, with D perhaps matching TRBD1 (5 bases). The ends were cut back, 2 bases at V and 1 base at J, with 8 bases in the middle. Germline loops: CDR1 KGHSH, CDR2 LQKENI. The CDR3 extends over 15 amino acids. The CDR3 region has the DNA TGTGCCAGCTCACCAGGGCAGGGGAACACCGGGGAGCTGTTTTTT. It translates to CASSPGQGNTGELFF.

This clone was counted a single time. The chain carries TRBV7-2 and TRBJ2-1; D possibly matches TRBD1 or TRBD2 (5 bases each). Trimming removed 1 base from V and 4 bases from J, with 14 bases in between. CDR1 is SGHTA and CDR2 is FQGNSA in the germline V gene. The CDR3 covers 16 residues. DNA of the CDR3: TGTGCCAGCAGCTTAGTGGAGCGGAAGGGGTACAATGAGCAGTTCTTC. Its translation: CASSLVERKGYNEQFF.

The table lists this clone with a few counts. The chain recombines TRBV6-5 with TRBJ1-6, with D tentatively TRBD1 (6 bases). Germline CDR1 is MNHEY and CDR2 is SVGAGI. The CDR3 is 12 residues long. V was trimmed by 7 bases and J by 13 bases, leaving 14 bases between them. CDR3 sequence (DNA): TGTGCCAGCAAGGGGGGGGGTTCGCCCCTCCACTTT. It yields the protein CASKGGGSPLHF.

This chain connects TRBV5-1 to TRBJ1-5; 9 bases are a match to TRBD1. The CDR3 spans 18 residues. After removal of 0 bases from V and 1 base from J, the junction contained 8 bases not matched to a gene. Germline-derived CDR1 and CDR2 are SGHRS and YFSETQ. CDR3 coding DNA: TGCGCCAGCAGCTTGGCGCCACAGACAGGGGGAAGCAATCAGCCCCAGCATTTT. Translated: CASSLAPQTGGSNQPQHF.